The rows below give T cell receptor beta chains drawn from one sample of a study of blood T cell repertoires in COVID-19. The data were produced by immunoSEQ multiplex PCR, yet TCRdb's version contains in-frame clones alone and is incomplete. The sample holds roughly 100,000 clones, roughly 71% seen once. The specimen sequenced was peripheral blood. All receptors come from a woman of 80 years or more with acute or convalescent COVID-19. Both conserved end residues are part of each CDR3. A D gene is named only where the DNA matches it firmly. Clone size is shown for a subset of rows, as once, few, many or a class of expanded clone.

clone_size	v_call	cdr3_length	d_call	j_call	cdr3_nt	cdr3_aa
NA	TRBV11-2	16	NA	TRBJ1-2	TGTGCCAGCAGCACTAGCGGGCCGACTTCTAACTATGGCTACACCTTC	CASSTSGPTSNYGYTF
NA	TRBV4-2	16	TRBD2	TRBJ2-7	TGTGCCAGCAGCCAGGCCGGGACTAGCGGGAGTTACGAGCAGTACTTC	CASSQAGTSGSYEQYF
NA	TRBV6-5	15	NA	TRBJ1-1	TGTGCCAGCAGTAAAATGGACAGCTTGAACACTGAAGCTTTCTTT	CASSKMDSLNTEAFF
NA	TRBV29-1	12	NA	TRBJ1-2	TGCAGCGTTCAAGCGGCTAACTATGGCTACACCTTC	CSVQAANYGYTF
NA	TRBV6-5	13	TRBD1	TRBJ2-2	TGTGCCAGCAGCCGACAGGGGTACGGGGAGCTGTTTTTT	CASSRQGYGELFF
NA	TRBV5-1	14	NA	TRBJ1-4	TGCGCCAGCAGCGCTTCAGGATATAATGAAAAACTGTTTTTT	CASSASGYNEKLFF
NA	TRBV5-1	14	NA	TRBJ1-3	TGCGCCAGCAGCCCAGGGGAACCTGGAAACACCATATATTTT	CASSPGEPGNTIYF
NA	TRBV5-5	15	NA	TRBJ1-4	TGTGCCAGCAGCTTGCTGGGGGGAGAGAATGAAAAACTGTTTTTT	CASSLLGGENEKLFF
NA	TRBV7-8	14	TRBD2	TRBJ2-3	TGTGCCAGCAGCCGAGGACTAGCTACAGATACGCAGTATTTT	CASSRGLATDTQYF
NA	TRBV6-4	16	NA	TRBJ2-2	TGTGCCAGCAGTGAAGAGGAGACAGCAAACACCGGGGAGCTGTTTTTT	CASSEEETANTGELFF
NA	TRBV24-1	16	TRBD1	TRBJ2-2	TGTGCCACTGGAACTCAGGGGGCGTCTTCCACCGGGGAGCTGTTTTTT	CATGTQGASSTGELFF
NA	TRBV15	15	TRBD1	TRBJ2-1	TGTGCCACCAGCAGAGGAGGACAGGGGAGAAATGAGCAGTTCTTC	CATSRGGQGRNEQFF
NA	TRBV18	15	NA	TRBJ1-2	TGTGCCAGCTCGTTACCAGAGCGGACAGCGTATGGCTACACCTTC	CASSLPERTAYGYTF
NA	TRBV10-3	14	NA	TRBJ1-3	TGTGCCATCAGTGACGAGCGCTCTGGAAACACCATATATTTT	CAISDERSGNTIYF
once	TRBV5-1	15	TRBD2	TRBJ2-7	TGCGCCAGCAGCTTGGAAGCGGGGAGCTCCTACGAGCAGTACTTC	CASSLEAGSSYEQYF
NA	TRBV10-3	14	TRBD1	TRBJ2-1	TGTGCCATCAGTCCACAGGGGTCTAGTAATGAGCAGTTCTTC	CAISPQGSSNEQFF
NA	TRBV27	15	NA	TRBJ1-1	TGTGCCAGCAGTCGTTGGACAGCATCGGGCCCTGAAGCTTTCTTT	CASSRWTASGPEAFF
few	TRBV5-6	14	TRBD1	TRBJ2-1	TGTGCCAGCAGCGTTCAGGGGGCCTCCCTTCGGAAGTTCTTC	CASSVQGASLRKFF
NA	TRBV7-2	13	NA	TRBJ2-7	TGTGCCAGCAGCAATTACAGTTCCTACGAGCAGTACTTC	CASSNYSSYEQYF
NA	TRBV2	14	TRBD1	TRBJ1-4	TGTGCCAGCAGGGGGGGGACAGGATCGGAAAAACTGTTTTTT	CASRGGTGSEKLFF
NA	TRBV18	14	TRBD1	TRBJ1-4	TGTGCCAGCTCATCGGGACAGGGGGATGAAAAACTGTTTTTT	CASSSGQGDEKLFF
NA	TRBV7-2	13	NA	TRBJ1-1	TGTGCCAGCACCCCTCTAAGGAACACTGAAGCTTTCTTT	CASTPLRNTEAFF
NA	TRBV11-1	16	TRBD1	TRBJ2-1	TGTGCCAGCAGCTTAGTACAGGGGGCGTTGGACAATGAGCAGTTCTTC	CASSLVQGALDNEQFF
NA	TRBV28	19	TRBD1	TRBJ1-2	TGTGCCAGCAGTTTTCGACAGGGTCCTCACATACAAGCTAACTATGGCTACACCTTC	CASSFRQGPHIQANYGYTF
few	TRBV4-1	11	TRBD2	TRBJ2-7	TGCGCCAGCAGCAGGGAGGGAGAGCAGTACTTC	CASSREGEQYF
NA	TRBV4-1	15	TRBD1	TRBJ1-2	TGCGCCGGACCCGCGGGGACAGGGCTGAACTATGGCTACACCTTC	CAGPAGTGLNYGYTF
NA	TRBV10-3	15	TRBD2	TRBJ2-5	TGTGCCATCAGTCAGACTAGCGGGGGGCAAGAGACCCAGTACTTC	CAISQTSGGQETQYF
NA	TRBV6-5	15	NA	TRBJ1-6	TGTGCCAGCAGTTACTCGGGCAGGGGAAATTCACCCCTCCACTTT	CASSYSGRGNSPLHF
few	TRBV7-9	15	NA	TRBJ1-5	TGTGCCAGCAGCGCGGGAGTCTATAGCAATCAGCCCCAGCATTTT	CASSAGVYSNQPQHF
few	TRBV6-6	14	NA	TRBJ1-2	TGTGCCAGCAGCAACAGGGAAGGACGAGGAGGCTACACCTTC	CASSNREGRGGYTF
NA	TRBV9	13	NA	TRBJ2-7	TGTGCCAGCAGCGTAGGAGCGGATCACGAGCAGTACTTC	CASSVGADHEQYF
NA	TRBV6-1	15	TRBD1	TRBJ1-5	TGTGCCAGCAGCCGGGGACAGGGGGCTGAGCAGCCCCAGCATTTT	CASSRGQGAEQPQHF
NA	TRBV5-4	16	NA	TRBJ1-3	TGTGCCAGCAGCTTGTCGCCTGGGGCCTCTGGAAACACCATATATTTT	CASSLSPGASGNTIYF
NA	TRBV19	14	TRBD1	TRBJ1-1	TGTGCCAGTAACCCGGGACAGGGGGCCACTGAAGCTTTCTTT	CASNPGQGATEAFF
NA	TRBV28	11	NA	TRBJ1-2	TGTGCCAGCAGTACATTCTATGGCTACACCTTC	CASSTFYGYTF
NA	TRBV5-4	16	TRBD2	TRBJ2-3	TGTGCCAGCAGCTTGGCCGTCGCGGGGGGCACAGATACGCAGTATTTT	CASSLAVAGGTDTQYF
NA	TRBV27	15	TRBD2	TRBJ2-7	TGTGCCAGCAGTTACGGGACTAGCGGGGCCTACGAGCAGTACTTC	CASSYGTSGAYEQYF
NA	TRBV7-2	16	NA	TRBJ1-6	TGTGCCAGCAGCTTTTATGTTACAGGGACCGGTTCACCCCTCCACTTT	CASSFYVTGTGSPLHF
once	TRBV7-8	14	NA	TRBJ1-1	TGTGCCAGCAGACGTACAGGATATCACACTGAAGCTTTCTTT	CASRRTGYHTEAFF
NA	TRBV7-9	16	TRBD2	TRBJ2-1	TGTGCCAGCAGCTTTAGGGCTAGCGGGAGCCAGCATGAGCAGTTCTTC	CASSFRASGSQHEQFF
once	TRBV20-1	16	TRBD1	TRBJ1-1	TGCAGTGCTAGTGATGCAGGGGGCAGGGGGAACACTGAAGCTTTCTTT	CSASDAGGRGNTEAFF
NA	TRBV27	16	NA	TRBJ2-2	TGTGCCAGCAGCTATAAGAGGGGACTTCTTACCGGGGAGCTGTTTTTT	CASSYKRGLLTGELFF